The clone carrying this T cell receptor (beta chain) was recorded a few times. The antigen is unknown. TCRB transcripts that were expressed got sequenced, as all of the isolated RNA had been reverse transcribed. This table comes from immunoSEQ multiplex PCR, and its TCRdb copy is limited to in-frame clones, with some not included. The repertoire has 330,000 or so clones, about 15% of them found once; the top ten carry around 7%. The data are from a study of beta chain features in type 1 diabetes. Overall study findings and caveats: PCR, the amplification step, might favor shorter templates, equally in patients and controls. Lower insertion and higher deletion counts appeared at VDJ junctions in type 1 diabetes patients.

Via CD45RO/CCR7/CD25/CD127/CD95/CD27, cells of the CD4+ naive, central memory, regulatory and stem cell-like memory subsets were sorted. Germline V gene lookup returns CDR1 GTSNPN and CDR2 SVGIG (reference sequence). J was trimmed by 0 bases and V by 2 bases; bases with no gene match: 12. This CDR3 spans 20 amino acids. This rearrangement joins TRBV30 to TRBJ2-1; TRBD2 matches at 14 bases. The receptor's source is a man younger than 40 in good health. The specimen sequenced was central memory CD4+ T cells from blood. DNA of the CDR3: TGTGCCTGGAGTTCATATGGACTAGCGGGGGGACGGAGCTCCTACAATGAGCAGTTCTTC. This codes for CAWSSYGLAGGRSSYNEQFF.